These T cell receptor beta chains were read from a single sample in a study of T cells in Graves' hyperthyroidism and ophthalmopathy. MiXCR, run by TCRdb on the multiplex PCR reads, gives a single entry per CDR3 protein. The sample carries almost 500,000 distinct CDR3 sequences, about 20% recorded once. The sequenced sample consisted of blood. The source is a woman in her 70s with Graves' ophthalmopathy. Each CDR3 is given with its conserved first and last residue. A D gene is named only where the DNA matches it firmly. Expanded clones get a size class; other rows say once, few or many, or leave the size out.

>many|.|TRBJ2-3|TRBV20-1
TGCAGTGGGACCAGGGGCTACCCCCGCACAGATACGCAGTATTTT
CSGTRGYPRTDTQYF
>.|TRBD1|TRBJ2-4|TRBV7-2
TGTGCCAGCAGCTCGAGGACAGGGAAAAACATTCAGTACTTC
CASSSRTGKNIQYF
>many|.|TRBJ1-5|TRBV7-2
TGTGCCAGCAGCTTCGGTTGGGGCAATCAGCCCCAGCATTTT
CASSFGWGNQPQHF
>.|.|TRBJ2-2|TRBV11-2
TGTGCCAGCAGCCAACACCGCGGGGAGCTGTTTTTT
CASSQHRGELFF
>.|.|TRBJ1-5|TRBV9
TGTGCCAGCAGCCCTTGGGTAAGCAATCAGCCCCAGCATTTT
CASSPWVSNQPQHF
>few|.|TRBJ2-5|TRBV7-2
TGTGCCAGCAGTACCTATCGGGAGACCCAGTACTTC
CASSTYRETQYF
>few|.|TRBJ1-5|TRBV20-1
TGCAGTGCCCAACCCGGCGGGCCTATGAGCAATCAGCCCCAGCATTTT
CSAQPGGPMSNQPQHF
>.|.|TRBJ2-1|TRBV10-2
TGCGCCAGCAGTGATTCGGCCCGCTCCTACAATGAGCAGTTCTTC
CASSDSARSYNEQFF
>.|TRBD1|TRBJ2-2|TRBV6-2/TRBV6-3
TGTGCCAGCAGTCCTTACAGGGGGCAGGGCACCGGGGAGCTGTTTTTT
CASSPYRGQGTGELFF
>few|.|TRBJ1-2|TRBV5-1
TGCGCCAGCAAAAGTAGGGGATTGAACTATGGCTACACCTTC
CASKSRGLNYGYTF
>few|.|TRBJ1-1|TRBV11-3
TGTGCCAGCAGCTCGCGACAGCAGAACACTGAAGCTTTCTTT
CASSSRQQNTEAFF
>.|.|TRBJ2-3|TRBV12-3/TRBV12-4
TGTGCCAGCAGTATCTTTGATACGCAGTATTTT
CASSIFDTQYF
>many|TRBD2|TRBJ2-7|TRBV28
TGTGCCAGCAGTTTACTAGCGGGAGTAAACGAGCAGTACTTC
CASSLLAGVNEQYF
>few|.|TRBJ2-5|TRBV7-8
TGTGCCAGCAGCCCTGGGACTCAACAAGAGACCCAGTACTTC
CASSPGTQQETQYF
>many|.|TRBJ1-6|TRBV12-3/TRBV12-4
TGTGCCAGCAGCCAGGGGTCTAATTCACCCCTCCACTTT
CASSQGSNSPLHF
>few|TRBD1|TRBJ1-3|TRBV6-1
TGTGCCAGCAGTACCCACGTACAGGGGTACACCATATATTTT
CASSTHVQGYTIYF
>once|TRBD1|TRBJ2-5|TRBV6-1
TGTGCCAGCAGTGTCCGGGACAGGAGTCCCATGTACTTC
CASSVRDRSPMYF